This T cell receptor beta chain stems from a study of circulating CD8 cells and anti-PD-1 response in melanoma. The V gene end was trimmed by 0 bases and the J gene end by 9 bases; junction bases not matched to a gene: 6. Germline CDR1 SGHVS, CDR2 FQNEAQ. The CDR3 is 15 amino acids. From live CD3+CD8+TCRalphabeta+ cells, four PD-1 and/or TIGIT subsets were sorted. Using approximately 15 ng of total RNA, TCR libraries were made with the QIAseq Immune Repertoire TCR panel. TCRdb redid the calling of the reads with MiXCR, one entry per CDR3 protein. The table has 400 to 500 distinct CDR3 sequences, 10% seen once. This clonotype was recorded a few times. Its matching antigen is unknown. Study results and limitations: DNEG was most diverse; TIGIT repertoires were least diverse. Generally, no replicate experiments were performed. Expanded sorted subsets were checked for tumor reactivity using peptides. At M1, fewer than 8% of TRB clonotypes appeared in multiple subsets.

Sample: CD8+ T cells from PBMCs, taken at baseline or after one month of anti-PD-1 therapy (not recorded which). This TCR derives from a human donor with melanoma. The chain is built from TRBV7-8 and TRBJ2-1; the match to TRBD1 covers 9 bases. DNA for the CDR3: TGTGCCAGCAGCTTAGCTCCGGGACAGGGAGGTGAGCAGTTCTTC. This codes for CASSLAPGQGGEQFF.